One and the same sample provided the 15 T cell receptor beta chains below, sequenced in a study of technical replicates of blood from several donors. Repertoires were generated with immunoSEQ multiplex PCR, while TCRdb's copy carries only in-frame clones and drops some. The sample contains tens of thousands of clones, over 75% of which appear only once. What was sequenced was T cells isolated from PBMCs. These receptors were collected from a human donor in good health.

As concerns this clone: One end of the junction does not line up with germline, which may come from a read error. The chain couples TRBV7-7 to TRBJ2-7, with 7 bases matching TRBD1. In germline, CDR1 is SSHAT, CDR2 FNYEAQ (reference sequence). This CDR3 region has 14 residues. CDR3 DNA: TGTGCTAGCAGTCCCGACAGGGAAACGAACGAGCAGTACTTC. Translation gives CASSPDRETNEQYF.

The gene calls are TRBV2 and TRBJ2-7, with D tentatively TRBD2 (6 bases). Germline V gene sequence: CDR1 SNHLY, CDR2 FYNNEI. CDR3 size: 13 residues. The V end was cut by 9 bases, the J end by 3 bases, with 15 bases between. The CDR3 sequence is CASRMGGSYEQYF. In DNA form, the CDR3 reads TGTGCCAGTAGGATGGGGGGAAGCTACGAGCAGTACTTC.

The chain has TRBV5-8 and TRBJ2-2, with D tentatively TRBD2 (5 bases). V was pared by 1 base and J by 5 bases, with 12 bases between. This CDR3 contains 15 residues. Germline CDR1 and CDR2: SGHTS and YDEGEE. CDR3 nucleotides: TGTGCCAGCAGCTTGATCGGGATTGGAACCGGGGAGCTGTTTTTT. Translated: CASSLIGIGTGELFF.

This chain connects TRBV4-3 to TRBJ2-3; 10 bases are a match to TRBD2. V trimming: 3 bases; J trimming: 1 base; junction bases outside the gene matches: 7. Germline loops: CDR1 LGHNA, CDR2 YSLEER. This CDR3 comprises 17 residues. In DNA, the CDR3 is TGCGCCAGCAGCCAGATACCCGGGACTAGCGGCACAGATACGCAGTATTTT. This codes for CASSQIPGTSGTDTQYF.

The CDR3 nucleotides read TGCGCCAGCAGACAGACTAGCGGGAAGCTATATGAGCAGTTCTTC. Amino acid sequence: CASRQTSGKLYEQFF. This sequence joins TRBV4-1 and TRBJ2-1; 11 bases are a match to TRBD2. Germline CDR1 and CDR2: MGHRA and YSYEKL. With 6 bases clipped from V and 8 bases from J, the junction kept 9 bases outside the gene matches. CDR3 length equals 15 residues.

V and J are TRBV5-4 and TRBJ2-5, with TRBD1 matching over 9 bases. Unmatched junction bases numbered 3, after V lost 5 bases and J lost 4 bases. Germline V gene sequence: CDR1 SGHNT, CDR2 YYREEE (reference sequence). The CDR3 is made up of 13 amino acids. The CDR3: CASRRGQGETQYF. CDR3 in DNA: TGTGCCAGCAGGAGGGGACAGGGAGAGACCCAGTACTTC.

The DNA of the CDR3 is TGCGCCAGCAAGTCCGTCTGGGGCCAGAGGAACACCGGGGAGCTGTTTTTT. This gives the protein CASKSVWGQRNTGELFF. The chain links TRBV4-1 to TRBJ2-2; D perhaps matches TRBD1 (5 bases). The ends were cut back, 7 bases at V and 1 base at J, with 19 bases in the middle. This CDR3 is 17 amino acids long. CDR1 is MGHRA and CDR2 is YSYEKL in the germline V gene.

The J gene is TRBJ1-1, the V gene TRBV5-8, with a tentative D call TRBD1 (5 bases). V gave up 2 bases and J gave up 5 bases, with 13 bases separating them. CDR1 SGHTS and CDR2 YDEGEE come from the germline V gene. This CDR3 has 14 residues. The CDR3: CASSFNGAGTEAFF. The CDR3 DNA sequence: TGTGCCAGCAGCTTTAACGGGGCGGGAACTGAAGCTTTCTTT.

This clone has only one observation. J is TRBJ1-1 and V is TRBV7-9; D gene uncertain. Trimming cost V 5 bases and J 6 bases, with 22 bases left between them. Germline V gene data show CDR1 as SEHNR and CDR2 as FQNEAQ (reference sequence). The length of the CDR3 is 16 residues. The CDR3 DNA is TGTGCCAGCAGCCCTCGAGGATACGGGGATCACTCTGAAGCTTTCTTT. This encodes CASSPRGYGDHSEAFF.

The CDR3 DNA sequence: TGTGCCAGCAGGTTCGGACATACCTACGAGCAGTACTTC. Its protein is CASRFGHTYEQYF. This rearrangement joins TRBV7-2 to TRBJ2-7, with D possibly TRBD1 on 5 matching bases. The CDR3 has 13 amino acids. Trimming cost V 6 bases and J 2 bases, with 11 bases left between them. Looked up from germline, CDR1 is SGHTA and CDR2 is FQGNSA.

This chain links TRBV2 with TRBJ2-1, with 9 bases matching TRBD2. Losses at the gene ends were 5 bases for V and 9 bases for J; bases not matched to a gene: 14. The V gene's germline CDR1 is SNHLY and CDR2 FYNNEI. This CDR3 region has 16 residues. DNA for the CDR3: TGTGCCAGCAGTAACGCCCCGGCGGGAGGGCCAAGTGAGCAGTTCTTC. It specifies CASSNAPAGGPSEQFF.

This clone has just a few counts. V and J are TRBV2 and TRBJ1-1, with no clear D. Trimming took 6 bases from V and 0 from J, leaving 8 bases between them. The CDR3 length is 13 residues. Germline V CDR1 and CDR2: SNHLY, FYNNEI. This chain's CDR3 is CASRVGLNTEAFF. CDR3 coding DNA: TGTGCCAGCAGGGTGGGCCTGAACACTGAAGCTTTCTTT.

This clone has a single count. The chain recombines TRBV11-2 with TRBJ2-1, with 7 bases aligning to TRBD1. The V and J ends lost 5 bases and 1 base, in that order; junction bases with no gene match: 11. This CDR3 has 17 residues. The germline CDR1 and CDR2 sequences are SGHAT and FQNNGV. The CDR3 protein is CASSVLTGKKSYNEQFF. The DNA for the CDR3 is TGTGCCAGCAGCGTATTGACAGGGAAAAAGTCCTACAATGAGCAGTTCTTC.

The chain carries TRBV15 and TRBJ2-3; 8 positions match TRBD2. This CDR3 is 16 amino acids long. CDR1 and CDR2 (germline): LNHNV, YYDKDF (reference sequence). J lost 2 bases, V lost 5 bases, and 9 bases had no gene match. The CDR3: CATSFSSGTSTDTQYF. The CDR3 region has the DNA TGTGCCACCAGCTTTAGTAGCGGGACATCCACAGATACGCAGTATTTT.

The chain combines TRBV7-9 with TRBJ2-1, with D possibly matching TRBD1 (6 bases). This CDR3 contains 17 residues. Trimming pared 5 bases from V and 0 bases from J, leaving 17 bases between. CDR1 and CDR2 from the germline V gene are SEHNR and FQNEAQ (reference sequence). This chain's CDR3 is CASSPWGQSSSYNEQFF. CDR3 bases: TGTGCCAGCAGCCCTTGGGGGCAGTCAAGCTCCTACAATGAGCAGTTCTTC.